The present T cell receptor beta chain was sequenced within a study of lymphopenia after photon versus proton radiotherapy. This CDR3 contains 13 residues. CDR1 MNHNY and CDR2 SVGAGI come from the germline V gene (reference sequence). The germline V and J ends were trimmed by 4 bases and 10 bases, with 13 bases remaining between them. The protocol was immunoSEQ multiplex PCR, while the TCRdb copy is restricted to in-frame clones and leaves out a portion. Here the sample spans some 64,000 clones, 87% being singletons. This clonotype originated in a man older than 75 with esophageal cancer. The sample was peripheral blood, taken from a patient treated with proton-based radiotherapy. The chain recombines TRBV6-6 with TRBJ1-4; TRBD1 might be the D (6 bases). The CDR3: CASSSLGGGKLFF. DNA of the CDR3: TGTGCCAGCAGTTCCCTCGGGGGCGGAAAACTGTTTTTT.